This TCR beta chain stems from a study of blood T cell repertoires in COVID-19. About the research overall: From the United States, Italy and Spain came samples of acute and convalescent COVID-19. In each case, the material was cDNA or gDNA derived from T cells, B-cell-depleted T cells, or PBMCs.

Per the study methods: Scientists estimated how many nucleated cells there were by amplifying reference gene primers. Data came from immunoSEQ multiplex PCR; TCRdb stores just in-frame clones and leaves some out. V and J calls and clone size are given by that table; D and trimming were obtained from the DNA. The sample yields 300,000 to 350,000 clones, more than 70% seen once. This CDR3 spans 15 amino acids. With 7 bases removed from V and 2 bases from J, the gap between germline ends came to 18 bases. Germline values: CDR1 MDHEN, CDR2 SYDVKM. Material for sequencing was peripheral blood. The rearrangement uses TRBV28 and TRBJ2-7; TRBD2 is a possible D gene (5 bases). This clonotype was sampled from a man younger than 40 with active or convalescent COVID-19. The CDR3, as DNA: TGTGCCAGCACCGCGGGTGTGGGGATTCCCTACGAGCAGTACTTC. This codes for CASTAGVGIPYEQYF.